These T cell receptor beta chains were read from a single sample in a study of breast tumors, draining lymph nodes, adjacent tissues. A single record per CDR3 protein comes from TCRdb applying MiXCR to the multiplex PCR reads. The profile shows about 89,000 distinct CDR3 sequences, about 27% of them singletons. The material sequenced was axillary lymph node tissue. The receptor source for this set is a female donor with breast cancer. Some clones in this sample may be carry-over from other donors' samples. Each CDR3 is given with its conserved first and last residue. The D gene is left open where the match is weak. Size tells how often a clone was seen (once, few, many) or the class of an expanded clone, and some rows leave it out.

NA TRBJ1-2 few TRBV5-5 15 TGTGCCAGCAGCCCAAGGACAGCGGTGGACTATGGCTACACCTTC CASSPRTAVDYGYTF
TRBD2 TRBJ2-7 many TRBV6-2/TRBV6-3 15 TGTGCCAGCAAAAAGAGACTAGCGGGAGACTACGAGCAGTACTTC CASKKRLAGDYEQYF
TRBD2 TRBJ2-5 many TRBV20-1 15 TGCAGTGCTAGGGTAGCGGGTTCTGGCCAAGAGACCCAGTACTTC CSARVAGSGQETQYF
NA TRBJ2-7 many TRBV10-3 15 TGTGCCATCAGTGAGTCGGAGTTTATGACCTACGAGCAGTACTTC CAISESEFMTYEQYF
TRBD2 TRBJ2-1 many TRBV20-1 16 TGCAGTGCTAGAAGTTACCTAGCGGGAGAGGACAATGAGCAGTTCTTC CSARSYLAGEDNEQFF
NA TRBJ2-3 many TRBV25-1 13 TGTGCCAGCAGTAACTATGGCACAGATACGCAGTATTTT CASSNYGTDTQYF
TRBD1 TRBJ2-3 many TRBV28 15 TGTGCCAGCAGTTCCCCGGACAGGGTCACAGATACGCAGTATTTT CASSSPDRVTDTQYF
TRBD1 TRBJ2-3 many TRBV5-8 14 TGTGCCAGCAGCTCTGGACAGGGCACAGATACGCAGTATTTT CASSSGQGTDTQYF
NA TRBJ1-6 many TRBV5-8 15 TGTGCCAGCAGCTCCTACAGGGTATTTGATTCACCCCTCCACTTT CASSSYRVFDSPLHF
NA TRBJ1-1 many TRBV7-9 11 TGTGCCAGCAGCTTAGAAACTGAAGCTTTCTTT CASSLETEAFF
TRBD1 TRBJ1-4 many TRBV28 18 TGTGCCAGCAGTTTATCGACAGGGGGCAAAGGAAAAGGTGAAAAACTGTTTTTT CASSLSTGGKGKGEKLFF
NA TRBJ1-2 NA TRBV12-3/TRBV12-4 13 TGTGCCAGCAGTGCCGCAGGCATATGTGGCTACACCTTC CASSAAGICGYTF
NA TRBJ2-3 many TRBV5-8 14 TGTGCCAGCAGCTTGGAGGTTGGGGCAGATACGCAGTATTTT CASSLEVGADTQYF
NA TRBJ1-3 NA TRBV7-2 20 NA CASSSGTSREQYFGPGTIYF
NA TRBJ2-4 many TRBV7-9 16 TGTGCCAGCAGCTTAGCCTTACCTGGACAGAAAAACATTCAGTACTTC CASSLALPGQKNIQYF
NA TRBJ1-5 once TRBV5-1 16 TGCGCCAGCAGCTTGGCCTCGGGTGGGAGCAATCAGCCCCAGCATTTT CASSLASGGSNQPQHF
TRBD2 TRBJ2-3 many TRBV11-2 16 TGTGCCAGCAGCTCCCTTCTAGCGGGAGGGCCGGATACGCAGTATTTT CASSSLLAGGPDTQYF
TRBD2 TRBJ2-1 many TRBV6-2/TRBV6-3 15 TGTGCCAGCAGGTATAGCGGGAGGGACTACAATGAGCAGTTCTTC CASRYSGRDYNEQFF
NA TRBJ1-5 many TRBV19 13 TGTGCCAGTAGCCCTAACCCCAATCAGCCCCAGCATTTT CASSPNPNQPQHF
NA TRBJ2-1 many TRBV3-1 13 TGTGCCAGCAGCCTACGGACCCCCAATGAGCAGTTCTTC CASSLRTPNEQFF
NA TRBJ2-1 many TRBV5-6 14 TGTGCCAGCAGCCGGGGAAGGAGTAGCAATGAGCAGTTCTTC CASSRGRSSNEQFF
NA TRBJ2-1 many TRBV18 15 TGTGCCAGCTCACCCCAGTCGGGAGCTGATAATGAGCAGTTCTTC CASSPQSGADNEQFF
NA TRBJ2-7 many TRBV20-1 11 TGCAGTGGGCACGATACCTACGAGCAGTACTTC CSGHDTYEQYF
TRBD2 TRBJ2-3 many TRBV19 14 TGTGCCAGTAGTATGCTAGCGGCCACAGATACGCAGTATTTT CASSMLAATDTQYF
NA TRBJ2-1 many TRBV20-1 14 TGCAGTGCTTCTCGGGACTTCTCCTCCAATGAGCAGTTCTTC CSASRDFSSNEQFF
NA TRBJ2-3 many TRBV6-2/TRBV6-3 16 TGTGCCAGCAGTCCCCCCAGGGGAGGCAGAGGAGATACGCAGTATTTT CASSPPRGGRGDTQYF
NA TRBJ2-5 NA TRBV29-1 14 TGCAGCGTCGCTCTTCGACTAACACAAGAGACCCAGTACTTC CSVALRLTQETQYF
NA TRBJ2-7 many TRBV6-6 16 TGTGCCAGCAGCCCCTTCGGGGACGGGGGAGTCTACGAGCAGTACTTC CASSPFGDGGVYEQYF
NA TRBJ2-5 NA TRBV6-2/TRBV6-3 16 TGTGCCAGCAGTTACCCGTTCTCGGGGGTAGAAGAGACCCAGTACTTC CASSYPFSGVEETQYF
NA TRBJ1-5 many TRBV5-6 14 TGTGCCAGCAGCTTGCCGGGCATAGATCAGCCCCAGCATTTT CASSLPGIDQPQHF
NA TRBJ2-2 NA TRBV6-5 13 TGTGCCAGCAGTCACGATGGGACAGGGGAGCTGTTTTTT CASSHDGTGELFF
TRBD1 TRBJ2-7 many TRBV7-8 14 TGTGCCAGCAGCCCGGGACAGGGGGCGTCCGAGCAGTACTTC CASSPGQGASEQYF
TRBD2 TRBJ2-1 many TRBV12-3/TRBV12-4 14 TGTGCCAGCAGTTTAGCGGTGATAGCGGGAGAGCAGTTCTTC CASSLAVIAGEQFF
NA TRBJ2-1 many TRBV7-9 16 TGTGCCAGCAGCTTAGCTCTGGCCCTACGCTACAATGAGCAGTTCTTC CASSLALALRYNEQFF
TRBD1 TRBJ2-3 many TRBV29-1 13 TGCAGCGTCCGCGGACAGGGGGGACCTACGCAGTATTTT CSVRGQGGPTQYF
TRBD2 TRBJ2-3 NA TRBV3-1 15 TGTGCCAGCAGAGACACTAGCGACTACACAGATACGCAGTATTTT CASRDTSDYTDTQYF
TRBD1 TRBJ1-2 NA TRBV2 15 TGTGCCAGCAGTGAGGGTGGGGGACAGCCCTATGGCTACACCTTC CASSEGGGQPYGYTF
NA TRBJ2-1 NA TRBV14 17 TGTGCCAGCAGCCAAGATCCCCAGGGGGGGTACTACAATAAGCAGTTCTTC CASSQDPQGGYYNKQFF
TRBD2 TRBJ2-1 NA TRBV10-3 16 TGTGCCATCAGCCACGGACTAGCGGGAGATTACAATGAGCAGTTCTTC CAISHGLAGDYNEQFF
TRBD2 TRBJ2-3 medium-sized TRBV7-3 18 TGTGCCAGCAGCCTCTATGGGACTAGCGGGAGAGGGACAGATACGCAGTATTTT CASSLYGTSGRGTDTQYF
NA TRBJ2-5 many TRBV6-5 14 TGTGCCAGCAGTCGGGAGTTGGGGGCAGAGACCCAGTACTTC CASSRELGAETQYF
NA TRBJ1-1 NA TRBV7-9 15 TGTGCCGGCAGCTCTTTATGGACCGCGAACACTGAAGCTTTCTTT CAGSSLWTANTEAFF
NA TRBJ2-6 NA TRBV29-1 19 TGTACCCCCCCGCGGGGTGTCGGTCCTGACCACTCTGAGGCCAACGTCCTGACTTTC CTPPRGVGPDHSEANVLTF
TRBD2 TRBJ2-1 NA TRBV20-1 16 TGCAGTGCTAGAGAACCGGACCCGTTGCGGGAGGGTGAGCGGTTCTTC CSAREPDPLREGERFF
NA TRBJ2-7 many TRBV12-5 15 TGTGCTAGTGGACCCACTAGCAGTCGCTCCTACGAGCAGTACTTC CASGPTSSRSYEQYF
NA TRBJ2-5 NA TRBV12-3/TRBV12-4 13 TGTGCCGGCAGTACCCGGGACGGGGAGACCCAGTACTTC CAGSTRDGETQYF
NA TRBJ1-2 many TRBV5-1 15 TGCGCCAGCAGCTTGGTTCCCGAAAGCGACTATGGCTACACCTTC CASSLVPESDYGYTF
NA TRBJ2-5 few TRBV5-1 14 TGCGCCAGCAGCCTGGCGGGATCGGAAGACACCCAGTACTTC CASSLAGSEDTQYF
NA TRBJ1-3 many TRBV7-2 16 TGTGCCAGCAGCTTAGGGCGAAGTGAAGCAGGAAACACCATATATTTT CASSLGRSEAGNTIYF
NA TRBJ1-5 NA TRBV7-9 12 TGTGCCGACTCATTGGGCAATCAGCCCCAGCATTTT CADSLGNQPQHF
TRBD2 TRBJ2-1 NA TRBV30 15 TGTGCCTGGATGTTACTAGCGGGAGGGACCAATGAGCAGTTCTTC CAWMLLAGGTNEQFF
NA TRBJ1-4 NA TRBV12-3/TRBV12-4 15 TGTGCCAGCAGTTTACGACAGAATACTAATGAAAAACTGTTTTTT CASSLRQNTNEKLFF
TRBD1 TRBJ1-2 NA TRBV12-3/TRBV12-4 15 TGTGCCAGCAGGCTCGACAGGGGGGAAAACTATGGCTACACCTTC CASRLDRGENYGYTF
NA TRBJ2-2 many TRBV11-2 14 TGTGCCAGCAGCCAGAGCGTCGACACCGGGGAGCTGTTTTTT CASSQSVDTGELFF
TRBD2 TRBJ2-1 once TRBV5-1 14 TGCGCCAGCAGCTTGTCGGGGGGGTACAATGAGCAGTTCTTC CASSLSGGYNEQFF